This TCR beta chain was identified in a study of T cell responses to AZD1222 COVID-19 vaccine. A note on this clone: Its antigen remains unknown.

Libraries were prepared by immunoSEQ multiplex PCR; TCRdb keeps only in-frame clonotypes and omits some of them. The sample includes 140,000 to 150,000 clones, about 93% seen only once; the top ten take 5% to 5.5%. Study conclusions and caveats: At study baseline, merely roughly 6 AZD1222 recipients were seropositive. The span of vaccine-associated CD4 TCRs extended across spike, with dominance at 160-218 and 743-854.

Germline V gene lookup returns CDR1 SGHRS and CDR2 YFSETQ. V was cut by 7 bases and J by 6 bases, with 23 bases left in between. This CDR3 is built from 15 residues. Sequencing was performed on peripheral blood, taken on day 0 of AZD1222 vaccination. The J gene is TRBJ2-7, the V gene TRBV5-1; perhaps TRBD2 as D (7 bases). This clonotype originated in an adult in good health. CDR3 nucleotide sequence: TGCGCCAGCCACCGAGGGGGACTACACAATATCGAGCAGTACTTC. Translation gives CASHRGGLHNIEQYF.